A single sample is the source of the 10 T cell receptor beta chains below, sequenced in a study of T cells after yellow fever vaccination. TCRdb passed the 5' RACE reads through MiXCR, listing each CDR3 protein once. The sample yields hundreds of thousands of distinct CDR3 sequences, about 12% seen once. Source: PBMCs, taken on the day of the yellow fever booster vaccination. The origin of the receptors is a man aged 25-45 years who received the YFV17D yellow fever vaccine.

This chain joins TRBV20-1 and TRBJ2-3; tentatively, D is TRBD1 or TRBD2 (5 bases each). The CDR3 loop spans 12 amino acids. Germline CDR1 is DFQATT and CDR2 is SNEGSKA (reference sequence). Between the trimmed V and J ends, which lost 7 bases and 2 bases, there was a span of 10 bases. Here the CDR3 reads CSGGRPTDTQYF. CDR3 nucleotide sequence: TGCAGTGGGGGACGACCCACAGATACGCAGTATTTT.

This clonotype was seen more than once but under ten times. V gene TRBV4-3 combines with J gene TRBJ2-2; D remains ambiguous. The CDR3 covers 14 residues. The V gene's germline CDR1 is LGHNA and CDR2 YSLEER. V was pared by 4 bases and J by 5 bases, with 11 bases between. CDR3 sequence reads: CASSPLLGTGELFF. The CDR3, as DNA: TGCGCCAGCAGCCCACTTCTAGGGACCGGGGAGCTGTTTTTT.

The chain links TRBV7-8 to TRBJ2-6; D perhaps matches TRBD1 (6 bases). V was cut by 7 bases and J by 2 bases, with 15 bases left in between. The germline gives CDR1 SGHVS, CDR2 FQNEAQ. CDR3 length: 16 amino acids. CDR3 region: CASIQITGTGANVLTF. The CDR3, as DNA: TGTGCCAGCATCCAGATAACAGGGACTGGGGCCAACGTCCTGACTTTC.

This clonotype has more than one count but fewer than ten. The chain employs TRBV4-3 and TRBJ2-3; the match to TRBD2 covers 10 bases. The V gene's germline CDR1 is LGHNA and CDR2 YSLEER. Trimming removed 1 base from V and 4 bases from J; junction bases left unmatched: 8. The CDR3 covers 17 residues. The CDR3 spells CASSQGASGRRPDTQYF. The DNA of the CDR3 is TGCGCCAGCAGCCAAGGGGCTAGCGGGAGAAGGCCAGATACGCAGTATTTT.

The CDR3 region has the DNA TGCAGCGTCCGGGACAGGGGGGGCACTGAAGCTTTCTTT. Protein product: CSVRDRGGTEAFF. The chain joins TRBV29-1 to TRBJ1-1, with 11 bases that match TRBD1. This CDR3 is built from 13 residues. Germline V gives CDR1 SQVTM, CDR2 ANQGSEA. V shed 6 bases, J shed 4 bases, and the junction held 4 bases outside the gene matches.

The CDR3 nucleotides read TGTGCCAGCAGTCCCGACTTGCACGTTGTCACGCAGTATTTT. Translating gives CASSPDLHVVTQYF. The genes are TRBV12-3 or TRBV12-4 and TRBJ2-3; no clear D gene. The CDR3 covers 14 residues. V was cut by 5 bases and J by 9 bases, with 18 bases left in between.

V gene TRBV10-3 combines with J gene TRBJ1-2; 9 bases align to TRBD1. After removal of 4 bases from V and 8 bases from J, the junction contained 5 bases not matched to a gene. Germline CDR1 ENHRY, CDR2 SYGVKD. This CDR3 region has 13 residues. CDR3 in DNA: TGTGCCATCAGTGGGACAGGGGCGGAAGGCTACACCTTC. This encodes CAISGTGAEGYTF.

This clonotype has a handful of counts. The chain uses TRBV12-3 or TRBV12-4 and TRBJ2-5; 7 bases are a match to TRBD1. With 8 bases clipped from V and 5 bases from J, the junction kept 11 bases outside the gene matches. The length of the CDR3 is 14 residues. The DNA for the CDR3 is TGTGCCAGCGGGGGATCTTACAGGGGTGAGACCCAGTACTTC. Translated: CASGGSYRGETQYF.

This clonotype appeared a few times. This chain joins TRBV5-1 and TRBJ2-1; 7 nucleotides match TRBD2. V gave up 0 bases and J gave up 8 bases; unmatched junction bases: 8. The CDR3 length is 15 residues. CDR1 and CDR2 (germline): SGHRS, YFSETQ. This chain's CDR3 is CASSLAAGDVYEQFF. In nucleotides, the CDR3 is TGCGCCAGCAGCTTGGCCGCGGGAGATGTCTATGAGCAGTTCTTC.

V and J are TRBV5-1 and TRBJ2-7; D remains ambiguous. The length of the CDR3 is 13 residues. V was clipped by 6 bases and J by 2 bases, with 12 bases between them. Germline V gives CDR1 SGHRS, CDR2 YFSETQ. Written as DNA, the CDR3 is TGCGCCAGCAAGGATCCAGGCCCCTACGAGCAGTACTTC. Protein product: CASKDPGPYEQYF.